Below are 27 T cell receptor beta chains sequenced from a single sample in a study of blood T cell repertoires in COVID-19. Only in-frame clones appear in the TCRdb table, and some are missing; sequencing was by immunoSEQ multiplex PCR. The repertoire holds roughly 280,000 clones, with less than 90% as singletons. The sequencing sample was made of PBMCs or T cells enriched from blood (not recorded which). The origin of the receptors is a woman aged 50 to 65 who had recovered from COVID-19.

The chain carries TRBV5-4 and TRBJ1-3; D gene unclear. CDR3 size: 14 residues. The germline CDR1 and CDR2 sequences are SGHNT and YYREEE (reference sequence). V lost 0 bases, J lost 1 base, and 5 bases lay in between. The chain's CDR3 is CASSLVPSGNTIYF. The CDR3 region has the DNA TGTGCCAGCAGCTTGGTCCCATCTGGAAACACCATATATTTT.

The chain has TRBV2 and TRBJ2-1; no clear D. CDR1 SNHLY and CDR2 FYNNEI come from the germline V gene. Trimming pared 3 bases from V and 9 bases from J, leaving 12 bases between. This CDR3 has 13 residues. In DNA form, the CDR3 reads TGTGCCAGCAGTGATGACCTCAGGTCTGAGCAGTTCTTC. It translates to CASSDDLRSEQFF.

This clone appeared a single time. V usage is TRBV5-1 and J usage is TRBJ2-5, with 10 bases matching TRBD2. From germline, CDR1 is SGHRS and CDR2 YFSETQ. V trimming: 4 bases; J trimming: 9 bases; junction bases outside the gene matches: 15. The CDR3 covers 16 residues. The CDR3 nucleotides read TGCGCCAGCAGCACTGGCGGCCTAGCGGGAGACGTGCCCCAGTACTTC. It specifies CASSTGGLAGDVPQYF.

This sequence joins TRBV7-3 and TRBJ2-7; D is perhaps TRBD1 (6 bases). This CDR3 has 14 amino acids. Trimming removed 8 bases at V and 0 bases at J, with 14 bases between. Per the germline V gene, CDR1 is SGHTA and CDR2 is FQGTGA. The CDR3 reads CASARDKSSYEQYF. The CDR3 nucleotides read TGTGCCAGCGCAAGGGACAAGAGCTCCTACGAGCAGTACTTC.

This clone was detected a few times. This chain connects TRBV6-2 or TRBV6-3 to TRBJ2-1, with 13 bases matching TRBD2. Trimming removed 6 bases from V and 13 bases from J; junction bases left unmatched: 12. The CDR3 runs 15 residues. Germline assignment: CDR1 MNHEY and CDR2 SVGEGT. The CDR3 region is CASSSMGTSGTLQFF. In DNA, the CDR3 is TGTGCCAGCAGCTCGATGGGGACTAGCGGGACCCTTCAGTTCTTC.

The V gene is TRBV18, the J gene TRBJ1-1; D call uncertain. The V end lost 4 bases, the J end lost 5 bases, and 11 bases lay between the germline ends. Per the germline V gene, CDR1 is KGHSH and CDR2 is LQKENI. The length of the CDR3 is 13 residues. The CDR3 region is CASSRSEETEAFF. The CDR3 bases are TGTGCCAGCTCACGGTCGGAGGAGACTGAAGCTTTCTTT.

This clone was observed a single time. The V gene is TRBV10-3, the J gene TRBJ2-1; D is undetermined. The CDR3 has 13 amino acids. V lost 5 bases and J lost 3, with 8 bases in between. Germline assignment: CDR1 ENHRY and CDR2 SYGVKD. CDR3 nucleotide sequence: TGTGCCATCAGTCCCCCTAGCTACAATGAGCAGTTCTTC. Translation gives CAISPPSYNEQFF.

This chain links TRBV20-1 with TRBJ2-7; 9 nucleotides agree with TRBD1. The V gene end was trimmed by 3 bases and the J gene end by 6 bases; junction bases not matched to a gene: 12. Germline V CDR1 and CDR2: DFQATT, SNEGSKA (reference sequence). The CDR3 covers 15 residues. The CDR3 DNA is TGCAGTGCTAGTAAGCCTCAGGGACAGGGCGCCGAGCAGTACTTC. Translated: CSASKPQGQGAEQYF.

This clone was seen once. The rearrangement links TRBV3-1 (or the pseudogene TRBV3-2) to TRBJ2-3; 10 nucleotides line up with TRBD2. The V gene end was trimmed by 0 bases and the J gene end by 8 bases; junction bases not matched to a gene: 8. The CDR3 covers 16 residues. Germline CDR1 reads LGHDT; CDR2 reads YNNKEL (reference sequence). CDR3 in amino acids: CASSQDPSGRAGTQYF. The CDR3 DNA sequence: TGTGCCAGCAGCCAAGATCCCAGCGGGAGGGCCGGTACGCAGTATTTT.

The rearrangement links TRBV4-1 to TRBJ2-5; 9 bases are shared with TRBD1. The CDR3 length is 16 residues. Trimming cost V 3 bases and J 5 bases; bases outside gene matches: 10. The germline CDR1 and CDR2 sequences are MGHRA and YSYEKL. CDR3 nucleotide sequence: TGCGCCAGCAGCCAGGCCCCGGGACAGGGTTTGGAGACCCAGTACTTC. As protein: CASSQAPGQGLETQYF.

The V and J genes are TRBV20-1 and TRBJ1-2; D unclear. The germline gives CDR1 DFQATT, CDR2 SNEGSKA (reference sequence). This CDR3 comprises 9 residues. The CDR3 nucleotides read TGCGGAGGGCAGGATGGCTACACCTTC. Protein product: CGGQDGYTF.

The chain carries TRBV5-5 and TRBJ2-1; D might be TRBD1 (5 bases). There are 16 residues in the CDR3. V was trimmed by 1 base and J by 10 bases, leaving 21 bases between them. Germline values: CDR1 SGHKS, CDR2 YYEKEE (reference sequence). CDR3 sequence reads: CASSLSSLAGNGEQFF. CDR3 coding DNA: TGTGCCAGCAGCTTGTCCTCGTTGGCAGGGAACGGGGAGCAGTTCTTC.

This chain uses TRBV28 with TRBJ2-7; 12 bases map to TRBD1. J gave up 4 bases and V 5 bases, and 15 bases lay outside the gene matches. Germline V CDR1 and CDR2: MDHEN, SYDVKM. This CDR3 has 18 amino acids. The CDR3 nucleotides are TGTGCCAGCAGTCCCCACCGGGACAGGGGGCGGAAGGGATACGAGCAGTACTTC. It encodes CASSPHRDRGRKGYEQYF.

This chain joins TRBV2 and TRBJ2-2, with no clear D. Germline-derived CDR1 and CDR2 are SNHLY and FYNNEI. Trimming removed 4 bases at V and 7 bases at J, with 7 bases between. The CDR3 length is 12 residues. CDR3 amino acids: CASSGGRGELFF. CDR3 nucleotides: TGTGCCAGCAGTGGAGGTCGCGGGGAGCTGTTTTTT.

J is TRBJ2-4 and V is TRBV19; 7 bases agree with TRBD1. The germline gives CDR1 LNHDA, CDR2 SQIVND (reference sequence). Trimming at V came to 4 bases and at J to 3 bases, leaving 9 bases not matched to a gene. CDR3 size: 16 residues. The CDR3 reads CASSTTGDGNKNIQYF. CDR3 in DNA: TGTGCCAGTAGTACCACAGGGGATGGGAACAAAAACATTCAGTACTTC.

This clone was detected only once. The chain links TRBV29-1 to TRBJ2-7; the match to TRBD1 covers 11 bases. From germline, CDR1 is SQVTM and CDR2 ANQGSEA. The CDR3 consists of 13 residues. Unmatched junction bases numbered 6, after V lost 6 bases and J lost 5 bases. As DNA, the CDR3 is TGCAGCGTGACCGGACAGGGGGCGAACGAGCAGTACTTC. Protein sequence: CSVTGQGANEQYF.

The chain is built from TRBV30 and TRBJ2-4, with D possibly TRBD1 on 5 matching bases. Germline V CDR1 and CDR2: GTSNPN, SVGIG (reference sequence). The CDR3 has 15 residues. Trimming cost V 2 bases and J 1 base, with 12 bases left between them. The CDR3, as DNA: TGTGCCTGGAGTATGGGGCTGGGGGCCAAAAACATTCAGTACTTC. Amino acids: CAWSMGLGAKNIQYF.

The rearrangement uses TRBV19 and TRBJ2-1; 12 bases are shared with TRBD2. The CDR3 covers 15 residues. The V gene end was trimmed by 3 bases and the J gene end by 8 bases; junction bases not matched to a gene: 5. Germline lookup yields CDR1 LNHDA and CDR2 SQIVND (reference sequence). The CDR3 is CASSIRTSGKYEQFF. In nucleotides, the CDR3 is TGTGCCAGTAGTATTAGGACTAGCGGGAAATATGAGCAGTTCTTC.

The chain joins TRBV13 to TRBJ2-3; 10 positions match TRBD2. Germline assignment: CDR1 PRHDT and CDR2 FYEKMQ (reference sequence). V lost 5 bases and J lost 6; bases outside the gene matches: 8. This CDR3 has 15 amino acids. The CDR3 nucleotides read TGTGCCAGCAGCAGATACGGGACTAGCGAGGATACGCAGTATTTT. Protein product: CASSRYGTSEDTQYF.

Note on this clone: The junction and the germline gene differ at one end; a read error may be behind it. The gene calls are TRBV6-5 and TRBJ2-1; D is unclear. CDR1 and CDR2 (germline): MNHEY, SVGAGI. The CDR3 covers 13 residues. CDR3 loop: CASSYLSYSEQFF. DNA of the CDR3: TGTGCCAGCAGTTATCTTTCCTACAGTGAGCAGTTCTTC.

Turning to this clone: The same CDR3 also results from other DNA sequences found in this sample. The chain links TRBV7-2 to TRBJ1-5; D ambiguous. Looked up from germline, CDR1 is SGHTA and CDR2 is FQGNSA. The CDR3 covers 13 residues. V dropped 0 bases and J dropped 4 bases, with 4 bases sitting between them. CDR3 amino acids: CASSLAANQPQHF. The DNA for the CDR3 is TGTGCCAGCAGCTTAGCGGCAAATCAGCCCCAGCATTTT.

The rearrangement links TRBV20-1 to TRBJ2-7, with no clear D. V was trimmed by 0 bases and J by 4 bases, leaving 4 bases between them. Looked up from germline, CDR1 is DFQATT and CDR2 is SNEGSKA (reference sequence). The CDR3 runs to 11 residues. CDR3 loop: CSARDEYEQYF. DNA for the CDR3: TGCAGTGCTAGAGATGAGTACGAGCAGTACTTC.

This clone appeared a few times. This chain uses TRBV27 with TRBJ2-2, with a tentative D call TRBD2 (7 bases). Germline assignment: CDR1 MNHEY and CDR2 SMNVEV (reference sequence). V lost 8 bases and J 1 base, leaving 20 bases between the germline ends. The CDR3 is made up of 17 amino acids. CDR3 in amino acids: CASGEEGGRGNTGELFF. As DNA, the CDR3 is TGTGCCAGCGGGGAGGAGGGGGGGCGCGGGAACACCGGGGAGCTGTTTTTT.

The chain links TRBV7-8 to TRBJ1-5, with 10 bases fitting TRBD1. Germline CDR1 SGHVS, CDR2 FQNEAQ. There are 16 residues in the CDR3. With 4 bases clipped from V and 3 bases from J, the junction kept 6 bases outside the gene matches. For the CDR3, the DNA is TGTGCCAGCAGCTCCAGGACAGGGGGTTTCAATCAGCCCCAGCATTTT. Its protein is CASSSRTGGFNQPQHF.

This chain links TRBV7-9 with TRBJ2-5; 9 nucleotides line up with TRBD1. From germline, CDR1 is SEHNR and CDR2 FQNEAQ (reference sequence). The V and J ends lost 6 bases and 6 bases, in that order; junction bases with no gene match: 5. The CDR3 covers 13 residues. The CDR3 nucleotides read TGTGCCAGCAGGGGACAGGGTTTGAAGACCCAGTACTTC. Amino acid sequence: CASRGQGLKTQYF.

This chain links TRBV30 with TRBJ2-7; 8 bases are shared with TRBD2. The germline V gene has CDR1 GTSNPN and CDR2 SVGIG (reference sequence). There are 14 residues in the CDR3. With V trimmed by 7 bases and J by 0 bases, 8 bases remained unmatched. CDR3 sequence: CAYSGSVTSYEQYF. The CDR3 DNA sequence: TGTGCCTACAGCGGGAGTGTTACCTCCTACGAGCAGTACTTC.

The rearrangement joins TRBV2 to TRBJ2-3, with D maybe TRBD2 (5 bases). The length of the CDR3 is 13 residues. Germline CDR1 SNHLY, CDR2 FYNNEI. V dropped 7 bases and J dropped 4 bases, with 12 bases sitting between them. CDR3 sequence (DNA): TGTGCCAGCAAAGAGGGTATCGCAGATACGCAGTATTTT. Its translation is CASKEGIADTQYF.